These 13 T cell receptor beta chains came from one sample sequenced in a study of CD8 T cells in Susac syndrome. An input of 0.5 to 1 ug of RNA was subjected to reverse transcription using random hexamers. TCRdb reprocessed the immunoSEQ multiplex PCR reads with MiXCR, giving one entry per CDR3 protein. Among a few hundred thousand distinct CDR3 sequences listed, around 85% were seen once. The material sequenced was CD8+ T cells from PBMCs. These receptors originate from a human donor with multiple sclerosis.

This sequence joins TRBV25-1 and TRBJ2-6; 7 bases are a match to TRBD1. Looked up from germline, CDR1 is MGHDK and CDR2 is SYGVNS. The CDR3 loop spans 16 amino acids. V shed 5 bases, J shed 2 bases, and the junction held 6 bases outside the gene matches. As DNA, the CDR3 is TGTGCCAGCAGTCCTTCCCAGGGGGCTGGGGCCAACGTCCTGACTTTC. Protein: CASSPSQGAGANVLTF.

The chain has TRBV28 and TRBJ2-7, with TRBD1 matching over 7 bases. Unmatched junction bases numbered 12, after V lost 7 bases and J lost 3 bases. The CDR3 sequence is 15 residues long. The germline V gene encodes CDR1 MDHEN and CDR2 SYDVKM. CDR3 in amino acids: CASTPGWDRYYEQYF. For the CDR3, the DNA is TGTGCCAGCACCCCCGGGTGGGACAGATACTACGAGCAGTACTTC.

The rearrangement uses TRBV2 and TRBJ1-1, with D possibly TRBD1 on 5 matching bases. CDR1 is SNHLY, CDR2 FYNNEI, per germline. V dropped 2 bases and J dropped 1 base, with 35 bases sitting between them. This CDR3 comprises 23 residues. This CDR3 is CASSEHLKVSNGGSTGSNTEAFF. The CDR3 DNA sequence: TGTGCCAGCAGTGAACACTTAAAGGTTTCCAACGGGGGATCAACGGGTTCGAACACTGAAGCTTTCTTT.

The V gene is TRBV27, the J gene TRBJ2-7; possibly TRBD2 for D (6 bases). Deletions cut 0 bases from V and 3 bases from J, with 9 bases between. Germline loops: CDR1 MNHEY, CDR2 SMNVEV (reference sequence). The CDR3 sequence is 14 residues long. The CDR3 spells CASSLSEGIYEQYF. The CDR3 DNA reads TGTGCCAGCAGTTTATCGGAGGGTATCTACGAGCAGTACTTC.

This chain links TRBV4-1 with TRBJ2-2; the match to TRBD1 covers 9 bases. Germline CDR1 MGHRA, CDR2 YSYEKL. The CDR3 totals 17 residues. Germline trimming cut 3 bases from V and 3 bases from J; bases unmatched to any gene: 8. CDR3 bases: TGCGCCAGCAGCCAGGGGACAGGGAGGGAGGACACCGGGGAGCTGTTTTTT. It translates to CASSQGTGREDTGELFF.

The chain links TRBV11-2 to TRBJ2-1; 7 positions match TRBD1. The V gene end was trimmed by 5 bases and the J gene end by 6 bases; junction bases not matched to a gene: 16. Germline V gene sequence: CDR1 SGHAT, CDR2 FQNNGV. The CDR3 covers 17 residues. CDR3: CASSTTDRVGAFNEQFF. The CDR3 DNA sequence: TGTGCCAGCAGCACGACCGACAGGGTGGGGGCCTTCAATGAGCAGTTCTTC.

The gene calls are TRBV7-9 and TRBJ2-7; D call uncertain. V was shortened by 5 bases and J by 3 bases, with 14 bases between the two germline ends. This CDR3 contains 14 residues. Looked up from germline, CDR1 is SEHNR and CDR2 is FQNEAQ (reference sequence). The CDR3 spells CASSREVPYYEQYF. CDR3 in DNA: TGTGCCAGCAGCCGAGAGGTGCCATACTACGAGCAGTACTTC.

The chain uses TRBV28 and TRBJ2-3; unclear D gene. The V and J ends lost 7 bases and 0 bases respectively, with 11 bases between them. This CDR3 comprises 14 residues. Germline values: CDR1 MDHEN, CDR2 SYDVKM. Here the CDR3 reads CASTFIQSTDTQYF. In DNA form, the CDR3 reads TGTGCCAGCACCTTTATCCAGAGCACAGATACGCAGTATTTT.

The rearrangement uses TRBV27 and TRBJ1-6; D may be TRBD1 (6 bases). Trimming cost V 4 bases and J 5 bases, with 15 bases left between them. The CDR3 totals 16 residues. Germline assignment: CDR1 MNHEY and CDR2 SMNVEV (reference sequence). This CDR3 reads CASSSISGQNNSPLHF. The DNA for the CDR3 is TGTGCCAGCAGTTCTATATCGGGACAAAATAATTCACCCCTCCACTTT.

This chain uses TRBV7-9 with TRBJ2-1; 7 nucleotides line up with TRBD1. CDR3 length equals 16 residues. V shed 3 bases and J 7 bases; nucleotides not matched to a gene: 12. Germline CDR1 reads SEHNR; CDR2 reads FQNEAQ (reference sequence). In nucleotides, the CDR3 is TGTGCCAGCAGCTTTATCGACAGGGCCACCGCAAATGAGCAGTTCTTC. This gives the protein CASSFIDRATANEQFF.

The chain combines TRBV21-1 with TRBJ2-4; the table's D call, TRBD1, was not checked against the DNA. TRBV21-1 is recorded as a pseudogene. This CDR3 contains 16 residues. The CDR3 sequence is CASNRGVELPKNIQYF. CDR3 nucleotides: TGTGCCAGCAACCGGGGAGTGGAGCTCCCCAAAAACATTCAGTACTTC.

The chain is built from TRBV29-1 and TRBJ2-1, with D hard to call. Germline lookup yields CDR1 SQVTM and CDR2 ANQGSEA. V was shortened by 3 bases and J by 1 base, with 7 bases between the two germline ends. This CDR3 is built from 13 residues. CDR3 in amino acids: CSVEGQSYNEQFF. The DNA for the CDR3 is TGCAGCGTTGAGGGCCAATCCTACAATGAGCAGTTCTTC.

This chain joins TRBV6-1 and TRBJ1-5; 8 bases map to TRBD1. The CDR3 is 14 residues long. Germline CDR1 reads MNHNS; CDR2 reads SASEGT. Losses at the gene ends were 3 bases for V and 7 bases for J; bases not matched to a gene: 5. The CDR3 spells CASSDGQGEQPQHF. In nucleotides, the CDR3 is TGTGCCAGCAGTGACGGACAGGGTGAACAGCCCCAGCATTTT.